This paragraph covers one T cell receptor (beta chain) sequence. The antigen it recognizes is unknown. Per-base quality was not reported, and no clone a single base away is much larger than it. Spanning cysteine to phenylalanine, the CDR3 consists of 17 amino acids. Only the CDR3 portion is preserved as DNA: 51 bases, with reading frame beginning at the first base. From V the trimming removes 0 bases and from J it removes 0 bases, while the gene matches leave 4 bases of the junction unaccounted for. Based on the germline V gene, the CDR1 and CDR2 sequences are KGHSY and FQNENV. The library was generated by the immunoSEQ multiplex PCR assay. As for how the authors treated the data: A statistical classification framework was built for diagnosing cytomegalovirus status from the catalog of TCR beta chain sequences. TCRdb carries this immuneACCESS record with in-frame sequences only. Its versions omit some clonotypes, under half of them owing to an unresolved V gene in the studies checked, with the rest unexplained. That table supplies the V and J calls and clone size; D and trimming were determined from the DNA. Across this sample there are about 340,000 clones, with roughly 88% seen only once. About 0.8% of the sample rests with the top ten.

This entry belongs to a study of cytomegalovirus exposure and HLA in healthy donors (dated by TCRdb to 2016 to 2017). Background on the whole study: According to a later analysis, one platform produced both the 110 or so validation repertoires and the approximately 600 repertoires of the first cohort. The study was designed to test whether signatures of past pathogen exposure could be identified by cataloging public T cell receptors. Along with the approximately 700-subject first cohort, a separate validation cohort of 120 different subjects was used. To predict cytomegalovirus infection status, the study brought together high-throughput TCR immunosequencing, statistical association of individual TCRs with disease status, and machine learning. The paper as a whole reports these results and caveats: Across donors, most TCR sequences were observed very rarely, whereas some public TCRs were present in many individuals. All 120 or so repertoires were used to score co-occurrence in the validation cohort in a later analysis, because that analysis had no HLA typing for the cohort. It was suggested by the authors that the approach could potentially be generalized to other disease states and immunological phenotypes. The study gave a list of about 150 TCR beta chains associated with cytomegalovirus. A later analysis found that TCRs clustered in the first cohort also tended to co-occur in the 130 or so validation repertoires, with 94% of cluster scores above 0. The classifier was reported to diagnose cytomegalovirus status with high specificity and sensitivity in both the original cohort and the validation cohort. In vitro tests confirmed that a few of the cytomegalovirus-associated TCR beta chains recognize cytomegalovirus antigens.

Donors formed part of the validation cohort, which comprised about 130 subjects and was distinct from the first cohort of 550 to 850 subjects. Recombination connected TRBV16 to TRBJ2-1; 8 central bases correspond to TRBD2. This receptor was taken from a woman aged 18-29 years in good health and CMV-seronegative. Sequences were obtained from PBMCs. DNA sequence: TGTGCCAGCAGCCAATCCCAGCGGGGGAGCTCCTACAATGAGCAGTTCTTC. It is translated as CASSQSQRGSSYNEQFF. The variable domain in full, with residues beyond the CDR3 obtained from the reference TRBV16 and TRBJ2-1 genes, is GEEVAQTPKHLVRGEGQKAKLYCAPIKGHSYVFWYQQVLKNEFKFLISFQNENVFDETGMPKERFSAKCLPNSPCSLEIQATKLEDSAVYFCASSQSQRGSSYNEQFFGPGTRLTVL.